The sequence of this TCR beta chain was determined in a study of cytomegalovirus exposure and HLA in healthy donors. V lost 1 base and J lost 2, with 8 bases in between. The CDR3 length is 14 residues. In germline, CDR1 is KGHSH, CDR2 LQKENI. Study-level points and caveats: According to the study, around 180 TCR beta chains were cytomegalovirus-associated. In vitro work confirmed that a few CMV-associated chains recognize CMV antigens. For most TCR sequences rarity was the rule, although some public TCRs occurred in many donors.

To note about this clone: Its matching antigen is unknown.

The PCR ran on 60 Vbeta and 13 Jbeta primers. The method was immunoSEQ multiplex PCR; TCRdb's version includes in-frame clones alone and lacks a portion of them. Here the sample spans under 250,000 clones, about 85% being singletons. The sequenced sample was PBMCs. The chain is built from TRBV18 and TRBJ1-1, with D unclear. This sequence was found in a girl between 2 and 10 years old in good health and CMV-seronegative. The chain's CDR3 is CASSPRRDNTEAFF. In DNA, the CDR3 is TGTGCCAGCTCACCACGTCGGGATAACACTGAAGCTTTCTTT. The full variable domain, in which reference TRBV18 and TRBJ1-1 provide the parts outside the CDR3, is NAGVMQNPRHLVRRRGQEARLRCSPMKGHSHVYWYRQLPEEGLKFMVYLQKENIIDESGMPKERFSAEFPKEGPSILRIQQVVRGDSAAYFCASSPRRDNTEAFFGQGTRLTVV.